Detailed here is one T cell receptor (beta chain). The antigen remains unidentified. This sample stems from a study of pediatric ulcerative colitis. With 7 bases removed from V and 3 bases from J, the gap between germline ends came to 11 bases. CDR1 and CDR2 (germline): SGHTS, YDEGEE. The CDR3 extends over 13 amino acids. Only in-frame clones appear in the TCRdb table, and some are missing; sequencing was by immunoSEQ multiplex PCR. The table records about 40,000 clones, 75% of them present only once. The rectum was sampled with one to two pinch biopsies at colonoscopy. The study's findings and limits: A couple of rectal clonotypes were found only in ulcerative colitis patients, all of them. Compared with controls, ulcerative colitis showed greater blood-rectum clone sharing. Two patients had blood samples with substantially reduced template counts. Total lymphocyte DNA, not sorted subsets, was the template.

This clonotype originated in a boy aged 5-17 years with severe ulcerative colitis. V is TRBV5-8 and J is TRBJ1-5, with D tentatively TRBD1 (6 bases). The sequenced sample was gut tissue. The CDR3 loop is CASRGQSNQPQHF. CDR3 DNA: TGTGCCAGCCGTGGACAGTCCAATCAGCCCCAGCATTTT. The full variable domain, in which reference TRBV5-8 and TRBJ1-5 provide the parts outside the CDR3, is EAGVTQSPTHLIKTRGQQATLRCSPISGHTSVYWYQQALGLGLQFLLWYDEGEERNRGNFPPRFSGRQFPNYSSELNVNALELEDSALYLCASRGQSNQPQHFGDGTRLSIL.